The clone carrying this T cell receptor (beta chain) has ten or more counts. The sample originates from a study of T cells after yellow fever vaccination. Turning to the study itself: Fractions of low cell number were prepared using SMART-Seq v4 Ultra Low Input.

Universal primer sites and UMIs were introduced during 5'RACE template-switching synthesis of TCR cDNA. TCRdb called the 5' RACE reads again in MiXCR, with one record for every CDR3 protein. The sample holds approximately 250,000 distinct CDR3 sequences, over 4.5% seen once. The CDR3 extends over 15 amino acids. V lost 8 bases, J lost 6 bases, and 12 bases stayed unmatched. Germline V gene data show CDR1 as SGHTA and CDR2 as FQGNSA. The receptor's source is a man aged 18 to 30 who received the YFV17D yellow fever vaccine. The sample consisted of CD4+ T cells sorted from PBMCs, taken on the day of the yellow fever booster vaccination. V gene TRBV7-2 combines with J gene TRBJ2-3; 9 bases align to TRBD2. Here the CDR3 DNA reads TGTGCCAGCGGGTTGGCGGGGGGGCCAGCTGATACGCAGTATTTT. This translates into CASGLAGGPADTQYF.